This T cell receptor beta chain was sequenced during a study of blood T cell repertoires in COVID-19. Study context: Material from acute and convalescent COVID-19 was sourced from the United States, Italy and Spain. The analysed material was cDNA or gDNA that came from T cells, B-cell-depleted T cells, or PBMCs.

This clone was picked up a small number of times. The data were produced by immunoSEQ multiplex PCR, yet TCRdb's version contains in-frame clones alone and is incomplete. The sample lists 150,000 to 200,000 clones, 75% to 80% occurring once. V gave up 5 bases and J gave up 2 bases; unmatched junction bases: 17. Germline V gene sequence: CDR1 LNHDA, CDR2 SQIVND (reference sequence). The CDR3 length is 20 residues. The chain combines TRBV19 with TRBJ2-2, with 10 nucleotides matching TRBD1. The receptor was isolated from a woman older than 75 with acute or convalescent COVID-19. The sample taken for sequencing was peripheral blood. DNA for the CDR3: TGTGCCAGTAGTTCCCCCCCATTCCCGGACAGGGGGGCCAACACCGGGGAGCTGTTTTTT. Its protein is CASSSPPFPDRGANTGELFF.